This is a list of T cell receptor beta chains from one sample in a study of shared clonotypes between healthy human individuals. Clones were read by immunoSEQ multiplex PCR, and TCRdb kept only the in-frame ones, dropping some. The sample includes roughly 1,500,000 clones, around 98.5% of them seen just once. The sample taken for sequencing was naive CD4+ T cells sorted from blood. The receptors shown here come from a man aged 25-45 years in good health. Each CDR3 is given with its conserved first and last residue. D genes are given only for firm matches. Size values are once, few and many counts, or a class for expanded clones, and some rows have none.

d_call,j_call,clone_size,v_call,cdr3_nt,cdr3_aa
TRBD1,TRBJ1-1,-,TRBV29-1,TGCAGCGGCCGACAGGGGGCCACTGAAGCTTTCTTT,CSGRQGATEAFF
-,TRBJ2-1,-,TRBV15,TGTGCCACCAGCAGAGATATGAAAAACTTGGGCCCCAATGAGCAGTTCTTC,CATSRDMKNLGPNEQFF
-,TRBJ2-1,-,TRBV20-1,TGCAGTGCTAGAGACCTCAATGAGCAGTTCTTC,CSARDLNEQFF
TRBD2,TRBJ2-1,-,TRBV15,TGTGCCACCAGCAAGGGAGGGCGAATTTACAATGAGCAGTTCTTC,CATSKGGRIYNEQFF
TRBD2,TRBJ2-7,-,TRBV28,TGTGCCAGCAGTTCCCCTAGCGGGCCCCACTACGAGCAGTACTTC,CASSSPSGPHYEQYF
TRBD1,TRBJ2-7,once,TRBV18,TGTGCCAGCTCACTGAGGGGGCGAGGGTACGAGCAGTACTTC,CASSLRGRGYEQYF
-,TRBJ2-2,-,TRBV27,TGTGCCAGCAGCCCCGGATTGAACACCGGGGAGCTGTTTTTT,CASSPGLNTGELFF
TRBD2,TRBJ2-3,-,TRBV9,TGTGCCAGCAGCGTACAGAGCCTCGGACTAGCGGAATACACAGATACGCAGTATTTT,CASSVQSLGLAEYTDTQYF
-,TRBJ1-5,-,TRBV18,TGTGCCAGCTCGGAAACACATAGCAATCAGCCCCAGCATTTT,CASSETHSNQPQHF
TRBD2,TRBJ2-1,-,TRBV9,TGTGCCAGCAGCGGGGCTAGCGGGAGGGCAGCTGACTCCTACAATGAGCAGTTCTTC,CASSGASGRAADSYNEQFF
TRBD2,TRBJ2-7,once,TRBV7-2,TGTGCCAGCAGCTTCGGGACTAGCGGGCCCTACGAGCAGTACTTC,CASSFGTSGPYEQYF
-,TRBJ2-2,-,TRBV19,TGTGCCAGTATGAGGGACGGGGAGCTGTTTTTT,CASMRDGELFF
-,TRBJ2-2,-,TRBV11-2,TGTGCCAGCAGCTTAGATTCGATAGCCGGGGAGCTGTTTTTT,CASSLDSIAGELFF
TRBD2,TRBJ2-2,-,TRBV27,TGTGCCAGCAGTTTATCCGCTAGCGGGAGGATCTCCGGGGAGCTGTTTTTT,CASSLSASGRISGELFF
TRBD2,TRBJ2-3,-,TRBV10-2,TGCGCCGGAAGTGGCGGACTAGAAGGGAGCACAGATACGCAGTATTTT,CAGSGGLEGSTDTQYF
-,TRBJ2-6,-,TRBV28,TGTGCCAGCAGTCTTCTTGGAACTGGGGCCAACGTCCTGACTTTC,CASSLLGTGANVLTF
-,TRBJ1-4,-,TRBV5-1,TGCGCCAGCAGCTTGGGGGCCTCTGAAAAACTGTTTTTT,CASSLGASEKLFF
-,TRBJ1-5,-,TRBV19,TGTGCCAGTAGTCCCCCGGGGAGCAATCAGCCCCAGCATTTT,CASSPPGSNQPQHF
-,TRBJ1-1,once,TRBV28,TGTGCCAGCAGTCCTCCGGGACAGAACACTGAAGCTTTCTTT,CASSPPGQNTEAFF
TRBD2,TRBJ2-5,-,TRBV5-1,TGCGCCAGCAGCCTAGAGGGTAGCGGGAGTGCAGAGACCCAGTACTTC,CASSLEGSGSAETQYF
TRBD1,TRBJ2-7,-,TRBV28,TGTGCCAGCAGCCCCCACAGGGGCAGGGGAAATTACGAGCAGTACTTC,CASSPHRGRGNYEQYF
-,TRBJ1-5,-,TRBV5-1,TGCGCCAGCAGCTTCGGGACGGAGGATCAGCCCCAGCATTTT,CASSFGTEDQPQHF
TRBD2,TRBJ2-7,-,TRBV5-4,TGTGCCAGCAGCTCGAAGACTAGCGGGAGGGTTTACGAGCAGTACTTC,CASSSKTSGRVYEQYF
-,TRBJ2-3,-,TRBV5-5,TGTGCCAGCAGCTCGGGCAGTAGCACAGATACGCAGTATTTT,CASSSGSSTDTQYF
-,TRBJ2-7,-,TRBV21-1,TGTGCCAGCAGCACACTAGGGGGGTTCTGTCCGTGGTCCCAGTACTTC,CASSTLGGFCPWSQYF